Following are 13 T cell receptor beta chains from one sample sequenced in a study of T-cell reconstitution after alpha-beta-depleted transplantation in children. A TCRbeta library incorporating unique molecular identifiers was prepared. TCRdb independently ran MiXCR on the PCR reads; one entry per CDR3 protein. The table shows 640,000 or so distinct CDR3 sequences, with around a sixth occurring only once. The sample consisted of PBMCs from the stem cell graft donor, taken from the stem cell graft. The source of these receptors is a human donor who donated a stem cell graft to a child with acute myeloid leukemia.

This clonotype was seen a few times. This sequence joins TRBV6-5 and TRBJ1-2; D is ambiguous. This CDR3 has 14 amino acids. Trimming cost V 6 bases and J 6 bases, with 17 bases left between them. Germline lookup yields CDR1 MNHEY and CDR2 SVGAGI. CDR3 protein: CASSPAFFGNGYTF. The CDR3 bases are TGTGCCAGCAGCCCCGCCTTTTTCGGGAATGGCTACACCTTC.

This clonotype was seen a handful of times. The chain combines TRBV20-1 with TRBJ1-1, with a possible D match to TRBD1 (6 bases). The V end was cut by 2 bases, the J end by 4 bases, with 17 bases between. CDR3 size: 15 residues. From germline, CDR1 is DFQATT and CDR2 SNEGSKA (reference sequence). CDR3 in DNA: TGCAGTGCTAGACCCCCCGAGGGGGGCCCCACTGAAGCTTTCTTT. It specifies CSARPPEGGPTEAFF.

The CDR3 spells CASVEAGQGYTGELFF. DNA for the CDR3: TGTGCCAGCGTTGAGGCGGGACAGGGATACACCGGGGAGCTGTTTTTT. V is TRBV12-3 or TRBV12-4 and J is TRBJ2-2, with 9 bases matching TRBD1. This CDR3 has 16 amino acids. With 8 bases clipped from V and 3 bases from J, the junction kept 10 bases outside the gene matches.

CDR3 nucleotides: TGTGCCATCAGTGAATACTCCTACAATGAGCAGTTCTTC. Protein sequence: CAISEYSYNEQFF. The J gene is TRBJ2-1, the V gene TRBV10-3; D is uncertain. CDR3 size: 13 residues. V dropped 3 bases and J dropped 0 bases, with 3 bases sitting between them. In germline, CDR1 is ENHRY, CDR2 SYGVKD.

This clonotype appeared many times. DNA for the CDR3: TGTGCCAGCATGGGATACCAAGAGACCCAGTACTTC. It translates to CASMGYQETQYF. The chain is built from TRBV12-3 or TRBV12-4 and TRBJ2-5; D gene unclear. The CDR3 totals 12 residues. V was pared by 7 bases and J by 0 bases, with 6 bases between.

This clonotype has only a few counts. V is TRBV12-3 or TRBV12-4 and J is TRBJ2-1, with a weak D call TRBD2 (6 bases). The germline V and J ends were trimmed by 8 bases and 0 bases, with 17 bases remaining between them. The CDR3 has 16 residues. In DNA form, the CDR3 reads TGTGCCAGCGCGTCCCCTAGCGCTAGCTCCTACAATGAGCAGTTCTTC. Translating gives CASASPSASSYNEQFF.

There are a few counts of this clonotype. The J gene is TRBJ1-2, the V gene TRBV28; perhaps TRBD1 as D (5 bases). V dropped 3 bases and J dropped 2 bases, with 13 bases sitting between them. CDR1 MDHEN and CDR2 SYDVKM come from the germline V gene. This CDR3 spans 15 amino acids. The CDR3 nucleotides are TGTGCCAGCAGTTTGGCCGGACACTTAAACTATGGCTACACCTTC. This gives the protein CASSLAGHLNYGYTF.

This clonotype has at least ten counts. The chain couples TRBV29-1 to TRBJ1-1; 7 bases match TRBD1. The CDR3 runs to 12 residues. Germline values: CDR1 SQVTM, CDR2 ANQGSEA. The V gene end was trimmed by 5 bases and the J gene end by 6 bases; junction bases not matched to a gene: 6. DNA for the CDR3: TGCAGCGTTTATAGGGGGCTATCTGAAGCTTTCTTT. Translation gives CSVYRGLSEAFF. Based on the CDR3 plus reference TRBV29-1 and TRBJ1-1, the full variable domain is SAVISQKPSRDICQRGTSLTIQCQVDSQVTMMFWYRQQPGQSLTLIATANQGSEATYESGFVIDKFPISRPNLTFSTLTVSNMSPEDSSIYLCSVYRGLSEAFFGQGTRLTVV.

This sequence joins TRBV5-6 and TRBJ2-3; the D call may be TRBD1 or TRBD2 (5 bases each). The germline gives CDR1 SGHDT, CDR2 YYEEEE. V was shortened by 0 bases and J by 4 bases, with 15 bases between the two germline ends. The CDR3 runs 16 residues. CDR3 in DNA: TGTGCCAGCAGCTTGGGAGGGGCCCTTGAGGCAGATACGCAGTATTTT. It yields the protein CASSLGGALEADTQYF.

This clonotype was detected ten times or more. The genes are TRBV25-1 and TRBJ2-7, with a weak D call TRBD2 (6 bases). The CDR3 consists of 15 residues. The V and J ends lost 0 bases and 2 bases respectively, with 11 bases between them. Germline lookup yields CDR1 MGHDK and CDR2 SYGVNS. For the CDR3, the DNA is TGTGCCAGCAGTGAATATGGGGGGAGTACCTACGAGCAGTACTTC. It encodes CASSEYGGSTYEQYF.

Ten or more counts support this clonotype. The chain employs TRBV7-2 and TRBJ2-7, with D perhaps matching TRBD2 (7 bases). Germline CDR1 and CDR2: SGHTA and FQGNSA. The CDR3 runs 15 residues. The V end lost 5 bases, the J end lost 3 bases, and 17 bases lay between the germline ends. Here the CDR3 DNA reads TGTGCCAGCAGCCTTCATCAGGGAGGGGGCTACGAGCAGTACTTC. It yields the protein CASSLHQGGGYEQYF.

This clonotype was seen more than once but under ten times. This sequence joins TRBV5-1 and TRBJ1-1, with D unclear. The CDR3 spans 12 residues. Between the trimmed V and J ends, which lost 4 bases and 3 bases, there was a span of 7 bases. Germline V gene data show CDR1 as SGHRS and CDR2 as YFSETQ. In DNA form, the CDR3 reads TGCGCCAGCAGCCGGGATTACACTGAAGCTTTCTTT. This gives the protein CASSRDYTEAFF. Supplemented by reference TRBV5-1 and TRBJ1-1, the full variable domain reads KAGVTQTPRYLIKTRGQQVTLSCSPISGHRSVSWYQQTPGQGLQFLFEYFSETQRNKGNFPGRFSGRQFSNSRSEMNVSTLELGDSALYLCASSRDYTEAFFGQGTRLTVV.

This clonotype appeared many times. The CDR3 protein is CASSLLSGTSGQYEQYF. DNA for the CDR3: TGTGCCAGCAGCTTACTATCCGGGACTAGCGGGCAATACGAGCAGTACTTC. The chain uses TRBV7-2 and TRBJ2-7, with 12 bases fitting TRBD2. V lost 2 bases and J lost 4; bases outside the gene matches: 9. The CDR3 loop spans 17 amino acids. Germline CDR1 SGHTA, CDR2 FQGNSA.